The 14 T cell receptor beta chains given below trace back to one sample, sequenced in a study of cytomegalovirus exposure and HLA in healthy donors (dated by TCRdb to about 2017). Libraries came from the immunoSEQ multiplex PCR assay. Here the immuneACCESS table is served through TCRdb, limited to in-frame sequences with V and J called. Missing clones are a known gap in these copies; in checked studies unresolved V genes cover under half, and the rest lacks a known reason. Counted in this sample were 100,000 to 150,000 clones; roughly 95% of them appeared once. About 1.7% of the sample goes to the ten largest clones. The specimen was PBMCs. These receptors all stem from a man aged 18 to 35 in good health and CMV-seronegative.

This sequence joins TRBV5-1 and TRBJ2-7, with D maybe TRBD2 (5 bases). Germline V gene sequence: CDR1 SGHRS, CDR2 YFSETQ. The V and J ends lost 1 base and 8 bases respectively, with 22 bases between them. The CDR3 has 16 amino acids. CDR3 amino acids: CASSLSRTPESSKQYF. The CDR3, as DNA: TGCGCCAGCAGCTTGAGTCGGACTCCTGAGAGTTCCAAGCAGTACTTC.

This clone was counted a single time. J is TRBJ2-7 and V is TRBV5-1; possible D gene TRBD2, 5 bases. This CDR3 is built from 15 residues. V lost 5 bases, J lost 0 bases, and 15 bases lay in between. In germline, CDR1 is SGHRS, CDR2 YFSETQ. The CDR3 DNA reads as TGCGCCAGCAGTCCCCCGGGAAGGGACTCCTACGAGCAGTACTTC. Protein product: CASSPPGRDSYEQYF.

The gene calls are TRBV19 and TRBJ1-5; D is unresolved. Germline values: CDR1 LNHDA, CDR2 SQIVND (reference sequence). V shed 6 bases and J shed 0 bases, with 15 bases lying between them. There are 16 residues in the CDR3. The CDR3 DNA reads as TGTGCCAGTAGACCTCGCGGAGATCATAGCAATCAGCCCCAGCATTTT. This sequence encodes CASRPRGDHSNQPQHF. The full variable domain, with the rest looked up from reference TRBV19 and TRBJ1-5, is DGGITQSPKYLFRKEGQNVTLSCEQNLNHDAMYWYRQDPGQGLRLIYYSQIVNDFQKGDIAEGYSVSREKKESFPLTVTSAQKNPTAFYLCASRPRGDHSNQPQHFGDGTRLSIL.

The DNA of the CDR3 is TGTGCCTGGAGGGACAGGGGAAGGTACGAGCAGTACTTC. Its protein product is CAWRDRGRYEQYF. The rearrangement joins TRBV30 to TRBJ2-7, with 9 bases fitting TRBD1. CDR3 length: 13 residues. Germline V gene data show CDR1 as GTSNPN and CDR2 as SVGIG (reference sequence). Unmatched junction bases numbered 4, after V lost 3 bases and J lost 4 bases.

CDR3 region: CASSVATANYGYTF. DNA of the CDR3: TGTGCCAGCAGCGTAGCGACAGCGAACTATGGCTACACCTTC. This chain connects TRBV9 to TRBJ1-2, with D tentatively TRBD1 (5 bases). The V end lost 0 bases, the J end lost 2 bases, and 8 bases lay between the germline ends. The CDR3 extends over 14 amino acids. CDR1 and CDR2 from the germline V gene are SGDLS and YYNGEE.

This rearrangement joins TRBV5-1 to TRBJ2-2, with D perhaps matching TRBD1 (6 bases). The CDR3 covers 24 residues. Trimming shortened V by 1 base and J by 1 base, and 35 bases separated the two germline ends. Looked up from germline, CDR1 is SGHRS and CDR2 is YFSETQ. The CDR3 DNA reads as TGCGCCAGCAGCTTGCTCCCCCACTATACCGCGACGGACTTTAAACAGGGGAACACCGGGGAGCTGTTTTTT. This gives the protein CASSLLPHYTATDFKQGNTGELFF.

This CDR3 is CASSIREAGNIQYF. The DNA of the CDR3 is TGTGCCAGTAGTATTCGAGAAGCGGGAAACATTCAGTACTTC. V and J are TRBV19 and TRBJ2-4; tentatively, D is TRBD2 (6 bases). Trimming shortened V by 3 bases and J by 6 bases, and 12 bases separated the two germline ends. Per the germline V gene, CDR1 is LNHDA and CDR2 is SQIVND (reference sequence). The CDR3 extends over 14 amino acids.

The V call is TRBV6-1, the J call TRBJ1-1, with TRBD1 matching 8 bases. The CDR3 length is 12 residues. With V trimmed by 6 bases and J by 7 bases, 4 bases remained unmatched. Per germline, CDR1 MNHNS and CDR2 SASEGT. CDR3 in amino acids: CASRGDRIEAFF. CDR3 bases: TGTGCCAGCAGGGGGGACAGGATTGAAGCTTTCTTT.

The rearrangement links TRBV18 to TRBJ2-1; the match to TRBD2 covers 11 bases. Germline V gene data show CDR1 as KGHSH and CDR2 as LQKENI. V was clipped by 4 bases and J by 6 bases; unmatched bases: 8. The CDR3 totals 16 residues. The CDR3 sequence: CASSRRTSGSINEQFF. In nucleotides, the CDR3 is TGTGCCAGCTCACGCAGAACTAGCGGGAGTATCAATGAGCAGTTCTTC.

This clone showed up just once. The chain recombines TRBV11-2 with TRBJ2-7; 10 positions agree with TRBD1. The CDR3 extends over 15 amino acids. The trim removed 6 bases at V and 1 base at J, leaving 6 bases unmatched. The germline gives CDR1 SGHAT, CDR2 FQNNGV. The CDR3 sequence is CASRDGTGVSYEQYF. The CDR3 DNA reads as TGTGCCAGCAGAGACGGGACAGGGGTTTCCTACGAGCAGTACTTC.

The gene calls are TRBV6-6 and TRBJ2-2; TRBD1 agrees at 10 bases. V trimming: 4 bases; J trimming: 4 bases; junction bases outside the gene matches: 6. Germline V CDR1 and CDR2: MNHNY, SVGAGI (reference sequence). The CDR3 runs to 16 residues. CDR3: CASSSPGTGATGELFF. DNA for the CDR3: TGTGCCAGCAGTTCACCCGGGACAGGGGCCACCGGGGAGCTGTTTTTT.

The V call is TRBV5-5, the J call TRBJ1-4; maybe TRBD1 (6 bases). V dropped 3 bases and J dropped 0 bases, with 15 bases sitting between them. Per germline, CDR1 SGHKS and CDR2 YYEKEE (reference sequence). This CDR3 spans 17 amino acids. The chain's CDR3 is CASSSRTVEATNEKLFF. The CDR3 DNA reads TGTGCCAGCAGCTCTCGGACAGTAGAGGCAACTAATGAAAAACTGTTTTTT.

The genes are TRBV28 and TRBJ2-7; TRBD1 matches at 8 bases. The trim removed 6 bases at V and 8 bases at J, leaving 15 bases unmatched. The CDR3 loop spans 15 amino acids. In germline, CDR1 is MDHEN, CDR2 SYDVKM. CDR3 region: CASRPLGQGLDKQYF. The CDR3 bases are TGTGCCAGCAGACCACTTGGACAGGGCCTGGATAAGCAGTACTTC.

This chain joins TRBV7-9 and TRBJ1-2; no firm D call. Between the trimmed V and J ends, which lost 1 base and 1 base, there was a span of 16 bases. The length of the CDR3 is 17 residues. The germline CDR1 and CDR2 sequences are SEHNR and FQNEAQ (reference sequence). DNA for the CDR3: TGTGCCAGCAGCTTAGTGCACTCAACCGGGGATAACTATGGCTACACCTTC. Residues: CASSLVHSTGDNYGYTF.